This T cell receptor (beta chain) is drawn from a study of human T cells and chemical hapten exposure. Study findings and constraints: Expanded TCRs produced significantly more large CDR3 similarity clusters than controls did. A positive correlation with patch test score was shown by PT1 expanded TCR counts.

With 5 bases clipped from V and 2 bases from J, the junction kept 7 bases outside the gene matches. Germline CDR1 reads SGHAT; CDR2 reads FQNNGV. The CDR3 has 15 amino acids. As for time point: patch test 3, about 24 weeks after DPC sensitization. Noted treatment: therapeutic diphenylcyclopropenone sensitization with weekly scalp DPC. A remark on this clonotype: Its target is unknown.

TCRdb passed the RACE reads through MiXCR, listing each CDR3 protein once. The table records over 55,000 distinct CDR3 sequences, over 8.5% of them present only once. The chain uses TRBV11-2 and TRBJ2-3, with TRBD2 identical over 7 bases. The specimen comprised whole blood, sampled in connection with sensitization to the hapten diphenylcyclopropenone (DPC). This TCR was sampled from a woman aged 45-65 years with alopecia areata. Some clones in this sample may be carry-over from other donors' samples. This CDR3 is CASSHIAGLTDTQYF. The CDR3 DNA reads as TGTGCCAGCAGCCACATAGCGGGCCTCACAGATACGCAGTATTTT.